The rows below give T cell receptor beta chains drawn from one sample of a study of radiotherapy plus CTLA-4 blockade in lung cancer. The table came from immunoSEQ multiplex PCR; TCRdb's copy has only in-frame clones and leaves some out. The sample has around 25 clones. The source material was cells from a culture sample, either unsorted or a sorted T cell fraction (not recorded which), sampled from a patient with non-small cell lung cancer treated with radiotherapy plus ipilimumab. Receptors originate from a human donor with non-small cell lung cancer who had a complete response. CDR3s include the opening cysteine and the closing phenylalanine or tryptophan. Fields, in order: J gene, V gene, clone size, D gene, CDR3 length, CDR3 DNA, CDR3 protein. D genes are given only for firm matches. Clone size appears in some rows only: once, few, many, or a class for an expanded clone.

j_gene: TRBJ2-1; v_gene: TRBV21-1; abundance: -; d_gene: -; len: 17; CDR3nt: TGTGCCAGCAGACCGCAGATAGCACACCATTCCGACAATGAGCAGTTCTTC; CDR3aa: CASRPQIAHHSDNEQFF
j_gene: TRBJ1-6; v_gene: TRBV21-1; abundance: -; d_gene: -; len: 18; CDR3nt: TGTGCCAGCAGCGTGGTGCTAGCTACACAACATCATAATTCACCCCTCCACTTT; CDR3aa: CASSVVLATQHHNSPLHF
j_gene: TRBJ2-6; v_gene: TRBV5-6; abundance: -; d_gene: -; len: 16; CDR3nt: TGTGCCAGCTACTGGAGCAAACAAAGTCGGGCCAACGTCCTGACTTTC; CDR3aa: CASYWSKQSRANVLTF
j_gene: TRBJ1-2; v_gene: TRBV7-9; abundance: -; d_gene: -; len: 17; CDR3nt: TGTGCCAGCAGCAGAGGAAAATACCATGGAAAGATCTATGGCTACACCTTC; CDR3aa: CASSRGKYHGKIYGYTF
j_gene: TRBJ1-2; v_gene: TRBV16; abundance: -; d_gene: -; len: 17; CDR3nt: TGTGCCAGCAGCGGGCCTTGGATCGTTAGAAAGACCTATGGCTACACCTTC; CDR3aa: CASSGPWIVRKTYGYTF
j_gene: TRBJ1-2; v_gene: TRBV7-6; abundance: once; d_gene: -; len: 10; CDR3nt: TGTGCCAGCAGCTCCTATGGCTACACCTTC; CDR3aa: CASSSYGYTF
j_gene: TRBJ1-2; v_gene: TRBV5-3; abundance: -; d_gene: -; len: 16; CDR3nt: TGTGCCAGACATGAGCGAATGGCGAGAAAGACCTATGGCTACACCTTC; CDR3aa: CARHERMARKTYGYTF
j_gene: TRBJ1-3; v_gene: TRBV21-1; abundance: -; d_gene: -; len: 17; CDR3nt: TGTGCAAGCAGAGTGGTGCTGCTACAACACGCACGAAACACCATATATTTT; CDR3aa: CASRVVLLQHARNTIYF